This paragraph reports one T cell receptor (beta chain). Enrollment of patients from Seattle took place during active infection, with longitudinal follow-up. This specimen belongs to a study of blood T cell repertoires in COVID-19. About the study: Samples representing acute and convalescent COVID-19 were sourced from the United States, Italy and Spain. T cells, B-cell-depleted T cells, or PBMCs provided the cDNA or gDNA that served as material.

This CDR3 has 17 residues. Germline lookup yields CDR1 SEHNR and CDR2 FQNEAQ (reference sequence). Trimming stripped 5 bases from V and 7 bases from J, with 23 bases between. In the original workflow: The authors estimated nucleated cell counts from reference gene primer amplification. Measured with immunoSEQ multiplex PCR; TCRdb has only the in-frame clones, and not every one. V and J calls and clone size come straight from that table; D and trimming were deduced from the DNA. The sample consists of 80,000 or so clones, 85% of them appearing once. Sequences were obtained from peripheral blood. The source of this sequence is a man aged 55-75 years with COVID-19, enrolled during active disease. The gene calls are TRBV7-9 and TRBJ2-2, with D possibly being TRBD2 (7 bases). The CDR3 protein is CASSKGDGGRSVGELFF. The CDR3, as DNA: TGTGCCAGCAGCAAGGGGGACGGCGGGAGATCGGTCGGGGAGCTGTTTTTT.